This paragraph covers one T cell receptor (beta chain) sequence. This sample was taken from a study of cytomegalovirus exposure and HLA in healthy donors. An approximately 120-subject validation cohort, separate from the approximately 720-subject first cohort, supplied the donors. Germline V gene sequence: CDR1 MNHEY, CDR2 SVGAGI. The CDR3 is made up of 14 amino acids. The V end lost 2 bases, the J end lost 3 bases, and 11 bases lay between the germline ends. Libraries were prepared by immunoSEQ multiplex PCR; TCRdb keeps only in-frame clonotypes and omits some of them. This table has 150,000 to 200,000 clones, just under 90% appearing once.

The clonotype originates from a man between 18 and 29 years old in good health and CMV-seropositive. The chain uses TRBV6-5 and TRBJ2-7; possible D gene TRBD1, 6 bases. Sample: PBMCs. CDR3 sequence (DNA): TGTGCCAGCAGTTACAGACCGACAGGCTACGAGCAGTACTTC. This gives the protein CASSYRPTGYEQYF.